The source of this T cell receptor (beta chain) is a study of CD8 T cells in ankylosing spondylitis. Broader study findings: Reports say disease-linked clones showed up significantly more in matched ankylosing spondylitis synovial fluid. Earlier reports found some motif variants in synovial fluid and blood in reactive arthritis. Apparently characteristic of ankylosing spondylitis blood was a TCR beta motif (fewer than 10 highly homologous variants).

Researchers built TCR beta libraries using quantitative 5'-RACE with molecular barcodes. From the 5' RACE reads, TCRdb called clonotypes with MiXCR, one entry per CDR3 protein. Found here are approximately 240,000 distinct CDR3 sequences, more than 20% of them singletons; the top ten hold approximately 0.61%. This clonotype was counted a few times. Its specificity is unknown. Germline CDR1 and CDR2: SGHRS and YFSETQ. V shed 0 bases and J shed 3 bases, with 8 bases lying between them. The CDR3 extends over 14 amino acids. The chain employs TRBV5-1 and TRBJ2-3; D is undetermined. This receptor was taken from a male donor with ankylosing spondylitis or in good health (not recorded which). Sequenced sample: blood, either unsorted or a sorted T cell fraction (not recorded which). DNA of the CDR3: TGCGCCAGCAGCTTGGGGGCGGCTACAGATACGCAGTATTTT. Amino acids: CASSLGAATDTQYF.